The 19 T cell receptor beta chains listed next were all sequenced from one sample in a study of OX40 agonist ivuxolimab in advanced cancers. Sequencing was performed with immunoSEQ multiplex PCR; in TCRdb, only in-frame clones are kept and a portion is missing. Seen here are fewer than 90,000 clones, roughly nine tenths observed once, and the top ten hold 1.6%. The specimen was CD4+ or CD8+ T cells sorted from blood, collected in a trial of the OX40 agonist ivuxolimab. The source is an adult with an advanced solid tumor such as melanoma, head and neck, liver or kidney cancer.

This clone was found once. The rearrangement links TRBV5-8 to TRBJ2-5; the match to TRBD1 covers 9 bases. V dropped 5 bases and J dropped 2; count of bases not matched to a gene: 22. The CDR3 is made up of 20 amino acids. The germline CDR1 and CDR2 sequences are SGHTS and YDEGEE. The chain's CDR3 is CASRTGTGKRTHRGQETQYF. For the CDR3, the DNA is TGTGCCAGCAGAACCGGGACAGGGAAAAGGACCCACCGGGGGCAAGAGACCCAGTACTTC.

The J gene is TRBJ2-7, the V gene TRBV10-3; TRBD2 is a possible D gene (6 bases). The CDR3 covers 16 residues. Trimming took 0 bases from V and 0 from J, leaving 12 bases between them. Looked up from germline, CDR1 is ENHRY and CDR2 is SYGVKD. The CDR3, as DNA: TGTGCCATCAGTGAGTCGGTCGGGGGAAGCTCCTACGAGCAGTACTTC. This codes for CAISESVGGSSYEQYF.

The genes are TRBV11-2 and TRBJ1-1; maybe TRBD1 (6 bases). The CDR3 runs to 14 residues. Germline CDR1 and CDR2: SGHAT and FQNNGV. V lost 6 bases and J 6 bases, leaving 17 bases between the germline ends. The CDR3: CASRPSGQQSEAFF. CDR3 nucleotides: TGTGCCAGCAGGCCGTCGGGACAACAATCTGAAGCTTTCTTT.

The chain couples TRBV27 to TRBJ1-6, with D unresolved. V dropped 6 bases and J dropped 7 bases, with 13 bases sitting between them. Germline V gene sequence: CDR1 MNHEY, CDR2 SMNVEV (reference sequence). The CDR3 runs to 14 residues. The CDR3 DNA reads TGTGCCAGCAGCGGAGGATACGGAAATTCACCCCTCCACTTT. This encodes CASSGGYGNSPLHF.

The chain couples TRBV4-1 to TRBJ2-1; 7 nucleotides agree with TRBD1. Germline V gene sequence: CDR1 MGHRA, CDR2 YSYEKL. V dropped 2 bases and J dropped 8; count of bases not matched to a gene: 12. This CDR3 comprises 16 residues. This CDR3 reads CASSQPTGTEKYEQFF. The CDR3 DNA reads as TGCGCCAGCAGCCAACCTACCGGGACAGAGAAATATGAGCAGTTCTTC.

This chain joins TRBV11-2 and TRBJ2-7; D may be TRBD1 (5 bases). With 6 bases removed from V and 2 bases from J, the gap between germline ends came to 17 bases. CDR3 length equals 15 residues. Germline V lookup: CDR1 SGHAT, CDR2 FQNNGV. The CDR3 sequence: CASSQIGQGTYEQYF. As DNA, the CDR3 is TGTGCCAGCAGTCAAATAGGGCAGGGAACCTACGAGCAGTACTTC. Full variable domain (outside the CDR3, taken from reference TRBV11-2 and TRBJ2-7): EAGVAQSPRYKIIEKRQSVAFWCNPISGHATLYWYQQILGQGPKLLIQFQNNGVVDDSQLPKDRFSAERLKGVDSTLKIQPAKLEDSAVYLCASSQIGQGTYEQYFGPGTRLTVT.

This rearrangement joins TRBV10-2 to TRBJ2-3; TRBD2 matches at 9 bases. The CDR3 extends over 15 amino acids. Trimming took 6 bases from V and 0 from J; bases not matched to a gene: 4. The germline CDR1 and CDR2 sequences are WSHSY and SAAADI. CDR3 sequence (DNA): TGCGCCAGCAGGATAGCGGGAGCTAGCACAGATACGCAGTATTTT. Its protein is CASRIAGASTDTQYF.

The rearrangement links TRBV5-1 to TRBJ2-7; D possibly uses TRBD1 or TRBD2 (6 bases each). The V end was cut by 3 bases, the J end by 5 bases, with 12 bases between. Germline assignment: CDR1 SGHRS and CDR2 YFSETQ. The CDR3 is 13 residues long. The CDR3 loop reads CASSSSGAHEQYF. CDR3 DNA sequence: TGCGCCAGCAGCTCCTCGGGGGCGCACGAGCAGTACTTC.

Concerning this clone itself: The same CDR3 is also encoded by other DNA sequences in this sample. V usage is TRBV7-2 and J usage is TRBJ2-5; D is unresolved. The germline CDR1 and CDR2 sequences are SGHTA and FQGNSA. Trimming shortened V by 0 bases and J by 5 bases, and 4 bases separated the two germline ends. The CDR3 sequence is 12 residues long. The CDR3 spells CASSLASETQYF. The CDR3, as DNA: TGTGCCAGCAGCTTAGCTTCGGAGACCCAGTACTTC. Full variable domain (missing parts from reference TRBV7-2 and TRBJ2-5): GAGVSQSPSNKVTEKGKDVELRCDPISGHTALYWYRQSLGQGLEFLIYFQGNSAPDKSGLPSDRFSAERTGGSVSTLTIQRTQQEDSAVYLCASSLASETQYFGPGTRLLVL.

V gene TRBV5-6 combines with J gene TRBJ1-1; D gene unclear. Per the germline V gene, CDR1 is SGHDT and CDR2 is YYEEEE. CDR3 size: 13 residues. The V end lost 4 bases, the J end lost 11 bases, and 18 bases lay between the germline ends. The CDR3 region has the DNA TGTGCCAGCAGCCAAGCCGGGAAGGTGGGTGCTTTCTTT. It is translated as CASSQAGKVGAFF.

On this clone: Distinct nucleotide sequences in the sample also encode this CDR3. The chain employs TRBV5-1 and TRBJ1-1; possible D gene TRBD1, 6 bases. V gave up 4 bases and J gave up 4 bases, with 11 bases separating them. The CDR3 has 13 amino acids. Germline V gene data show CDR1 as SGHRS and CDR2 as YFSETQ. In DNA form, the CDR3 reads TGCGCCAGCAGCACCGGGACACTCACTGAAGCTTTCTTT. Protein product: CASSTGTLTEAFF.

This chain joins TRBV7-6 and TRBJ2-2, with TRBD2 matching 7 bases. This CDR3 has 16 amino acids. Germline V lookup: CDR1 SGHVS, CDR2 FNYEAQ. J gave up 1 base and V 4 bases, and 6 bases lay outside the gene matches. The CDR3 reads CASSSILAVNTGELFF. In DNA form, the CDR3 reads TGTGCCAGCAGCTCCATTCTAGCGGTGAACACCGGGGAGCTGTTTTTT.

The V call is TRBV4-3, the J call TRBJ1-4; a weak D match, TRBD1 (5 bases). CDR3 length equals 13 residues. Germline V lookup: CDR1 LGHNA, CDR2 YSLEER. The germline V and J ends were trimmed by 8 bases and 7 bases, with 14 bases remaining between them. The CDR3 spells CASGWGEGEKLFF. For the CDR3, the DNA is TGCGCCAGCGGTTGGGGGGAAGGTGAAAAACTGTTTTTT.

V usage is TRBV28 and J usage is TRBJ1-5, with D hard to call. The V end lost 6 bases, the J end lost 3 bases, and 9 bases lay between the germline ends. The CDR3 totals 13 residues. Germline V CDR1 and CDR2: MDHEN, SYDVKM. CDR3 amino acids: CASRRGFNQPQHF. CDR3 DNA: TGTGCCAGCAGGCGAGGGTTCAATCAGCCCCAGCATTTT.

This clone was observed a single time. V and J are TRBV6-1 and TRBJ2-1; 10 bases map to TRBD2. Germline CDR1 MNHNS, CDR2 SASEGT. V was clipped by 2 bases and J by 6 bases; unmatched bases: 4. There are 15 residues in the CDR3. The CDR3 sequence is CASSELAGVFNEQFF. CDR3 DNA sequence: TGTGCCAGCAGTGAACTAGCGGGAGTCTTCAATGAGCAGTTCTTC.

The chain couples TRBV4-1 to TRBJ2-1; 14 positions agree with TRBD2. The CDR3 totals 19 residues. CDR1 is MGHRA, CDR2 YSYEKL, per germline. V lost 5 bases and J lost 9; bases outside the gene matches: 18. Here the CDR3 reads CASSSIQNKGLAGVAEQFF. CDR3 nucleotides: TGCGCCAGCAGCTCCATCCAAAACAAGGGACTAGCGGGAGTGGCTGAGCAGTTCTTC.

This sequence joins TRBV7-2 and TRBJ2-3, with a possible D match to TRBD2 (6 bases). Trimming took off 1 base at V and 6 bases at J, with 17 bases between the two ends. This CDR3 is 16 amino acids long. Germline V CDR1 and CDR2: SGHTA, FQGNSA. In nucleotides, the CDR3 is TGTGCCAGCAGCTTAGACCGGGACTCCTCACAGGATACGCAGTATTTT. This encodes CASSLDRDSSQDTQYF.

This clone was recorded once. The gene calls are TRBV28 and TRBJ1-3; TRBD1 matches at 7 bases. V was clipped by 6 bases and J by 1 base; unmatched bases: 6. The CDR3 is 15 amino acids. The germline V gene encodes CDR1 MDHEN and CDR2 SYDVKM. The DNA of the CDR3 is TGTGCCAGCAGCCTAGGGGGCCGGTCTGGAAACACCATATATTTT. It is translated as CASSLGGRSGNTIYF. The full variable domain, completed using reference TRBV28 and TRBJ1-3, is DVKVTQSSRYLVKRTGEKVFLECVQDMDHENMFWYRQDPGLGLRLIYFSYDVKMKEKGDIPEGYSVSREKKERFSLILESASTNQTSMYLCASSLGGRSGNTIYFGEGSWLTVV.

The chain uses TRBV5-1 and TRBJ2-7; 10 positions agree with TRBD2. Germline CDR1 reads SGHRS; CDR2 reads YFSETQ. Germline trimming cut 3 bases from V and 2 bases from J; bases unmatched to any gene: 8. This CDR3 contains 16 residues. The CDR3: CASSSRLGLATYEQYF. CDR3 nucleotides: TGCGCCAGCAGCTCTCGTTTGGGACTAGCGACCTACGAGCAGTACTTC.